The rows below give T cell receptor beta chains drawn from one sample of a study of blood T cell repertoires in COVID-19. Assay used: immunoSEQ multiplex PCR; TCRdb lists only in-frame clones, some missing. The sample shows roughly 100,000 clones, approximately 90% of them seen only once. The sequencing input was peripheral blood. The receptors were gathered from a man aged 45-60 years with active COVID-19. Both conserved end residues are part of each CDR3. The D gene is left open where the match is weak. A row's size may be missing; if present it is once, few, many or a size class.

length: 15; D: TRBD2; size: -; V: TRBV7-3; J: TRBJ2-1; DNA: TGTGCCAGCAGCTCAGCGGGGGGGCCTAGTAATGAGCAGTTCTTC; CDR3: CASSSAGGPSNEQFF
length: 15; D: TRBD2; size: -; V: TRBV7-2; J: TRBJ2-5; DNA: TGTGCCAGCAGCTTGGTCAGCGGGGGGAGGGAGACCCAGTACTTC; CDR3: CASSLVSGGRETQYF
length: 16; D: -; size: -; V: TRBV7-8; J: TRBJ1-5; DNA: TGTGCCAGCAGCTTAGGGGGGGGATCGAGCAATCAGCCCCAGCATTTT; CDR3: CASSLGGGSSNQPQHF
length: 13; D: TRBD1; size: -; V: TRBV29-1; J: TRBJ1-2; DNA: TGCAGCGTCAGGGGACAGGGGCACTATGGCTACACCTTC; CDR3: CSVRGQGHYGYTF
length: 18; D: TRBD2; size: -; V: TRBV5-4; J: TRBJ2-7; DNA: TGTGCCAGCAGCTTGTTCGGGAGCACCGAGGGACTAGCGAACGAGCAGTACTTC; CDR3: CASSLFGSTEGLANEQYF
length: 15; D: -; size: -; V: TRBV10-3; J: TRBJ1-4; DNA: TGTGCCATCAGTGACAGAGACAGGCAGGGGGAAAAACTGTTTTTT; CDR3: CAISDRDRQGEKLFF
length: 13; D: TRBD1; size: -; V: TRBV7-9; J: TRBJ1-1; DNA: TGTGCCAGCAGCATCGGACAGGGGGCTGAAGCTTTCTTT; CDR3: CASSIGQGAEAFF
length: 14; D: TRBD1; size: -; V: TRBV27; J: TRBJ2-1; DNA: TGTGCCAGCAGGAGACAGGGGGGCTACAATGAGCAGTTCTTC; CDR3: CASRRQGGYNEQFF
length: 16; D: -; size: many; V: TRBV7-9; J: TRBJ2-2; DNA: TGTGCCAGCAGCGGAGGCAGAAGATCGAACACCGGGGAGCTGTTTTTT; CDR3: CASSGGRRSNTGELFF
length: 17; D: -; size: once; V: TRBV19; J: TRBJ1-6; DNA: TGTGCCAGTAGTCAGGGCCCCGGAAGCTCCTATAATTCACCCCTCCACTTT; CDR3: CASSQGPGSSYNSPLHF
length: 13; D: -; size: -; V: TRBV2; J: TRBJ2-5; DNA: TGTGCCAGCATGGGGGGTCTGGTAGAGACCCAGTACTTC; CDR3: CASMGGLVETQYF
length: 14; D: -; size: -; V: TRBV30; J: TRBJ1-2; DNA: TGTGCCTGGAGTTCGGCTGGTCAACTATATGGCTACACCTTC; CDR3: CAWSSAGQLYGYTF
length: 13; D: -; size: once; V: TRBV30; J: TRBJ1-1; DNA: TGTGCCTGGAGTGTTCGGGGAGGAACTGAAGCTTTCTTT; CDR3: CAWSVRGGTEAFF
length: 15; D: TRBD1; size: -; V: TRBV5-1; J: TRBJ2-7; DNA: TGCGCCAGCAGCTCAGGCCAGGGGGTCAGTCGCGAGCAGTACTTC; CDR3: CASSSGQGVSREQYF
length: 15; D: TRBD2; size: -; V: TRBV7-9; J: TRBJ2-1; DNA: TGTGCCAGCAGCTTATCTAGCGGGGGGGTCGGTGAGCAGTTCTTC; CDR3: CASSLSSGGVGEQFF
length: 15; D: -; size: many; V: TRBV6-5; J: TRBJ1-3; DNA: TGTGCCAGCAGCCTATGGGCGTTCTCTGGAAACACCATATATTTT; CDR3: CASSLWAFSGNTIYF
length: 14; D: TRBD2; size: few; V: TRBV9; J: TRBJ2-7; DNA: TGTGCCAGCAGTTCGGGACTAGGAAGATACGAGCAGTACTTC; CDR3: CASSSGLGRYEQYF
length: 11; D: -; size: -; V: TRBV28; J: TRBJ2-7; DNA: TGTGCCAGCAGCCTCAGGTACGAGCAGTACTTC; CDR3: CASSLRYEQYF
length: 15; D: TRBD1; size: -; V: TRBV29-1; J: TRBJ1-5; DNA: TGCAGCGTAGCCTACGGGACAGGGGCGGATCAGCCCCAGCATTTT; CDR3: CSVAYGTGADQPQHF
length: 14; D: -; size: -; V: TRBV5-1; J: TRBJ2-7; DNA: TGCGCCAGCAGCTTGGCTAAGGGGCCCTACGAGCAGTACTTC; CDR3: CASSLAKGPYEQYF
length: 18; D: TRBD2; size: -; V: TRBV30; J: TRBJ2-1; DNA: TGTGCCACAAGCCGGGGAGAGCGGGGGGGCATTTCCTACAATGAGCAGTTCTTC; CDR3: CATSRGERGGISYNEQFF
length: 15; D: -; size: -; V: TRBV25-1; J: TRBJ1-6; DNA: TGTGCCAGCAGTGAATCAAGGAGGGCTAATTCACCCCTCCACTTT; CDR3: CASSESRRANSPLHF
length: 15; D: -; size: -; V: TRBV7-2; J: TRBJ1-1; DNA: TGTGCCAGCAGCTCTAGGGGCCAGAAAAACACTGAAGCTTTCTTT; CDR3: CASSSRGQKNTEAFF
length: 13; D: -; size: -; V: TRBV19; J: TRBJ1-1; DNA: TGTGCCAGTAGTACACAGGGAAACACTGAAGCTTTCTTT; CDR3: CASSTQGNTEAFF
length: 14; D: -; size: -; V: TRBV9; J: TRBJ1-4; DNA: TGTGCCAGCAGCTCGGGGGAACCGAATGAAAAACTGTTTTTT; CDR3: CASSSGEPNEKLFF
length: 13; D: -; size: -; V: TRBV10-3; J: TRBJ2-7; DNA: TGTGCCATCAGTCCCGGGATCGGCTACGAGCAGTACTTC; CDR3: CAISPGIGYEQYF
length: 15; D: -; size: -; V: TRBV12-5; J: TRBJ1-4; DNA: TGTGCTAGTGGCCGCGACAGACTTTTCAATGAAAAACTGTTTTTT; CDR3: CASGRDRLFNEKLFF
length: 15; D: -; size: -; V: TRBV18; J: TRBJ2-2; DNA: TGTGCCAGCTCAATCGGACAGATGAACACCGGGGAGCTGTTTTTT; CDR3: CASSIGQMNTGELFF
length: 14; D: TRBD1; size: -; V: TRBV2; J: TRBJ2-2; DNA: TGTGCCAGCACCTTAACAGGGGGAATCGGGGAGCTGTTTTTT; CDR3: CASTLTGGIGELFF
length: 14; D: -; size: -; V: TRBV6-5; J: TRBJ1-1; DNA: TGTGCCAGCAGATCCGACAGGTTAGGGACTGAAGCTTTCTTT; CDR3: CASRSDRLGTEAFF
length: 17; D: TRBD2; size: -; V: TRBV5-1; J: TRBJ2-3; DNA: TGCGCCAGCAGCTGGGCCCCTAGCGGGGAGAGCACAGATACGCAGTATTTT; CDR3: CASSWAPSGESTDTQYF
length: 15; D: TRBD1; size: -; V: TRBV5-5; J: TRBJ2-5; DNA: TGTGCCAGCAGCCTGGCCTCAGGGGGCGCAGAGACCCAGTACTTC; CDR3: CASSLASGGAETQYF
length: 15; D: TRBD1; size: -; V: TRBV6-5; J: TRBJ2-7; DNA: TGTGCCAGCAGTTACTCACAGGGGGCTTGGGAGGAGCAGTACTTC; CDR3: CASSYSQGAWEEQYF
length: 16; D: -; size: -; V: TRBV6-6; J: TRBJ2-5; DNA: TGTGCCAGCAGTTACTCGAGGGGGACCACACAAGAGACCCAGTACTTC; CDR3: CASSYSRGTTQETQYF
length: 15; D: TRBD1; size: -; V: TRBV7-2; J: TRBJ2-7; DNA: TGTGCCAGCAGCTACCAGACAGGGGGTGCTTACGAGCAGTACTTC; CDR3: CASSYQTGGAYEQYF
length: 14; D: -; size: once; V: TRBV4-2; J: TRBJ2-5; DNA: TGTGCCAGCAGCCTCGGTTCGCCCCCAGAGACCCAGTACTTC; CDR3: CASSLGSPPETQYF
length: 15; D: TRBD1; size: -; V: TRBV6-5; J: TRBJ1-1; DNA: TGTGCCAGCAGTTACTCGATGGGACAGGATGATGAAGCTTTCTTT; CDR3: CASSYSMGQDDEAFF
length: 15; D: TRBD1; size: -; V: TRBV4-2; J: TRBJ2-7; DNA: TGTGCCAGCAGCCAGCCCGGGACAGGGGCGTTCGAGCAGTACTTC; CDR3: CASSQPGTGAFEQYF
length: 14; D: -; size: -; V: TRBV4-1; J: TRBJ2-4; DNA: TGCGCCAGCAGCCTAGAACCGGGGGTGAACATTCAGTACTTC; CDR3: CASSLEPGVNIQYF
length: 15; D: -; size: -; V: TRBV11-2; J: TRBJ1-1; DNA: TGTGCCAGCAGCTTAGTCGTGGGGGGATTCCCTGAAGCTTTCTTT; CDR3: CASSLVVGGFPEAFF
length: 15; D: TRBD1; size: -; V: TRBV7-8; J: TRBJ2-5; DNA: TGTGCCAGCAGCCAGAACTCGGACAGGGCAGAGACCCAGTACTTC; CDR3: CASSQNSDRAETQYF
length: 11; D: -; size: -; V: TRBV14; J: TRBJ1-2; DNA: TGTGCCAGCAGCCAAGCCCAGAACTACACCTTC; CDR3: CASSQAQNYTF
length: 14; D: -; size: -; V: TRBV11-2; J: TRBJ2-1; DNA: TGTGCCAGCACCTCGCCCCGACAGATCAATGAGCAGTTCTTC; CDR3: CASTSPRQINEQFF
length: 18; D: TRBD1; size: -; V: TRBV4-1; J: TRBJ1-1; DNA: TGCGCCAGCAGCCAAAGGGGACAGTACCTCCAGAGGAACACTGAAGCTTTCTTT; CDR3: CASSQRGQYLQRNTEAFF
length: 14; D: -; size: few; V: TRBV7-9; J: TRBJ1-5; DNA: TGTGCCAGCAGCACCATCTATAGCAATCAGCCCCAGCATTTT; CDR3: CASSTIYSNQPQHF
length: 17; D: -; size: once; V: TRBV5-6; J: TRBJ2-1; DNA: TGTGCCAGCAGCTTGCCCAACCCTGGGGGGGCCAGGTCTGAGCAGTTCTTC; CDR3: CASSLPNPGGARSEQFF
length: 15; D: -; size: -; V: TRBV6-5; J: TRBJ1-3; DNA: TGTGCCAGCAGTTACGGGGGGGGCTCTGGAAACACCATATATTTT; CDR3: CASSYGGGSGNTIYF
length: 13; D: -; size: few; V: TRBV6-2/TRBV6-3; J: TRBJ1-1; DNA: TGTGCCAGCAGTTCCAGCACGGGAACTGAAGCTTTCTTT; CDR3: CASSSSTGTEAFF
length: 15; D: TRBD2; size: -; V: TRBV4-1; J: TRBJ2-7; DNA: TGCGCCAGCAGCCAGGGCCCTAGCGGAGCCTACGAGCAGTACTTC; CDR3: CASSQGPSGAYEQYF
length: 13; D: -; size: -; V: TRBV25-1; J: TRBJ1-6; DNA: TGTGCCAGCAGCAGAACAGATCCTTCACCCCTCCACTTT; CDR3: CASSRTDPSPLHF
length: 13; D: -; size: -; V: TRBV11-2; J: TRBJ2-1; DNA: TGTGCCAGCAGCTCCCCTCGAGGTCAAAAGCAGTTCTTC; CDR3: CASSSPRGQKQFF
length: 16; D: -; size: few; V: TRBV2; J: TRBJ1-1; DNA: TGTGCCAGCAGTGGGACAGAACACCTCATGAACACTGAAGCTTTCTTT; CDR3: CASSGTEHLMNTEAFF
length: 15; D: -; size: -; V: TRBV27; J: TRBJ1-6; DNA: TGTGCCAGCAGTTCCCTGAGCTCCTATAATTCACCCCTCCACTTT; CDR3: CASSSLSSYNSPLHF
length: 13; D: -; size: -; V: TRBV6-5; J: TRBJ1-1; DNA: TGTGCCAGCAGGTTGGGGCGGAACACTGAAGCTTTCTTT; CDR3: CASRLGRNTEAFF
length: 11; D: -; size: once; V: TRBV5-1; J: TRBJ1-1; DNA: TGCGCCAGCAGCGTAAACGGCGGGCATTTCTTT; CDR3: CASSVNGGHFF
length: 12; D: TRBD1; size: -; V: TRBV29-1; J: TRBJ1-2; DNA: TGCAGCGTTGCAGGAGCAGGGGGTGGCTACACCTTC; CDR3: CSVAGAGGGYTF